This is a list of T cell receptor beta chains from one sample in a study of control samples from healthy donors and cancer patients. Produced via immunoSEQ multiplex PCR; TCRdb's table is partial and in-frame only. The data contain some 70,000 clones, over 65% of them singletons. What was sequenced was PBMCs. All receptors come from a woman aged 45 to 65 with lung cancer. Each CDR3 is given with its conserved first and last residue. D genes are given only for firm matches. Size is stated for part of the rows, as once, few or many counts, or as a class when the clone is expanded.

-	TRBV2	TRBJ1-4	-	15	CASSPAGGLGEKLFF	TGTGCCAGCAGCCCTGCGGGGGGCTTGGGTGAAAAACTGTTTTTT
-	TRBV20-1	TRBJ1-4	TRBD1	14	CSASWDRGLEKLFF	TGCAGTGCTAGTTGGGACAGGGGTCTTGAAAAACTGTTTTTT
-	TRBV27	TRBJ1-2	-	13	CASSLRPGYGYTF	TGTGCCAGCAGTTTGAGGCCAGGGTATGGCTACACCTTC
-	TRBV5-1	TRBJ1-5	-	14	CASSLGGGDRPQHF	TGCGCCAGCAGCTTGGGAGGGGGGGACCGGCCCCAGCATTTT
-	TRBV28	TRBJ1-2	TRBD1	14	CASSFGTGGYGYTF	TGTGCCAGCAGTTTTGGGACAGGGGGGTATGGCTACACCTTC
-	TRBV30	TRBJ2-7	-	11	CAWSVWGEQYF	TGTGCCTGGAGTGTCTGGGGGGAGCAGTACTTC
-	TRBV9	TRBJ2-1	-	13	CASSGRVYNEQFF	TGTGCCAGCAGTGGCCGGGTTTACAATGAGCAGTTCTTC
-	TRBV18	TRBJ1-1	TRBD1	16	CASSPTGNYHYTEAFF	TGTGCCAGCTCACCGACAGGGAACTATCACTACACTGAAGCTTTCTTT
-	TRBV7-2	TRBJ2-7	-	14	CASSFDRSSYEQYF	TGTGCCAGCAGCTTTGACAGGAGCTCCTACGAGCAGTACTTC
-	TRBV3-1/TRBV3-2	TRBJ1-6	-	14	CASSQNAGDSPLHF	TGTGCCAGCAGCCAAAACGCCGGGGATTCACCCCTCCACTTT
-	TRBV7-7	TRBJ1-1	-	13	CASSERVNTEAFF	TGTGCCAGCAGCGAGAGGGTGAACACTGAAGCTTTCTTT
-	TRBV15	TRBJ1-1	-	16	CATSRPPQVGNTEAFF	TGTGCCACCAGCAGGCCTCCGCAAGTGGGGAACACTGAAGCTTTCTTT
-	TRBV7-7	TRBJ1-1	-	14	CASSRIRDGTEAFF	TGTGCCAGCAGCAGGATCAGGGACGGCACTGAAGCTTTCTTT
-	TRBV20-1	TRBJ1-2	-	9	CSATDGYTF	TGCAGTGCTACCGACGGCTACACCTTC
-	TRBV3-1/TRBV3-2	TRBJ1-1	-	14	CASSQSGAYTEAFF	TGTGCCAGCAGCCAATCAGGGGCGTACACTGAAGCTTTCTTT
-	TRBV6-2/TRBV6-3	TRBJ2-7	-	12	CASSYSNYEQYF	TGTGCCAGCAGTTACTCTAATTACGAGCAGTACTTC
-	TRBV6-5	TRBJ1-1	-	12	CASSQRHTEAFF	TGTGCCAGCAGCCAGCGACACACTGAAGCTTTCTTT
-	TRBV5-1	TRBJ1-4	-	12	CASSLENEKLFF	TGCGCCAGCAGCTTGGAAAATGAAAAACTGTTTTTT
-	TRBV3-1/TRBV3-2	TRBJ2-3	-	13	CASSQERGDTQYF	TGTGCCAGCAGCCAAGAACGGGGGGATACGCAGTATTTT
-	TRBV6-2/TRBV6-3	TRBJ1-2	-	16	CASSYSGAADDYGYTF	TGTGCCAGCAGTTACTCGGGAGCGGCGGATGACTATGGCTACACCTTC
-	TRBV5-1	TRBJ2-1	TRBD1	14	CASSLGTGGNEQFF	TGCGCCAGCAGCTTGGGGACAGGGGGCAATGAGCAGTTCTTC
-	TRBV9	TRBJ1-2	-	14	CASSDLGGSYGYTF	TGTGCCAGCAGCGACCTCGGAGGAAGCTATGGCTACACCTTC
-	TRBV15	TRBJ1-2	-	14	CATSIGGEQRGYTF	TGTGCCACCAGCATTGGGGGCGAACAACGAGGCTACACCTTC
-	TRBV7-6	TRBJ1-5	-	16	CASSPTPGASNQPQHF	TGTGCCAGCAGCCCCACGCCTGGGGCAAGCAATCAGCCCCAGCATTTT
once	TRBV7-2	TRBJ2-7	-	13	CASSLVSVGEQYF	TGTGCCAGCAGCTTAGTATCCGTTGGAGAGCAGTACTTC
-	TRBV6-5	TRBJ1-1	-	14	CASSYLRGNTEAFF	TGTGCCAGCAGTTACTTGCGGGGGAACACTGAAGCTTTCTTT
-	TRBV5-4	TRBJ2-3	TRBD1	15	CASSFSTGLGDTQYF	TGTGCCAGCAGCTTTTCGACAGGGTTGGGTGATACGCAGTATTTT
-	TRBV7-2	TRBJ1-4	-	14	CASSFTTRLEKLFF	TGTGCCAGCAGCTTTACAACCCGACTTGAAAAACTGTTTTTT
-	TRBV4-1	TRBJ2-3	-	15	CASSQVQGTTDTQYF	TGCGCCAGCAGCCAAGTACAAGGGACCACAGATACGCAGTATTTT
-	TRBV4-3	TRBJ1-1	-	15	CASSPSGGGDTEAFF	TGCGCCAGCAGCCCTAGCGGGGGTGGGGACACTGAAGCTTTCTTT
-	TRBV11-2	TRBJ2-5	-	14	CASRWGGAEETQYF	TGTGCTAGTAGATGGGGGGGCGCGGAAGAGACCCAGTACTTC
few	TRBV7-9	TRBJ2-7	TRBD2	14	CASSDGLEGREQYF	TGTGCCAGCAGCGATGGACTAGAGGGCAGGGAGCAGTACTTC
-	TRBV7-9	TRBJ1-2	-	15	CASSLASREDYGYTF	TGTGCCAGCAGCTTAGCGTCAAGGGAAGATTATGGCTACACCTTC
few	TRBV5-4	TRBJ2-2	-	14	CASSFRGGTGELFF	TGTGCCAGCAGCTTCCGGGGTGGGACCGGGGAGCTGTTTTTT
-	TRBV15	TRBJ2-6	-	22	CATSRGGLGAAADSTGANVLTF	TGTGCCACCAGCAGAGGTGGCTTGGGGGCCGCAGCTGATTCTACTGGGGCCAACGTCCTGACTTTC
-	TRBV11-2	TRBJ1-5	-	13	CASSSAINQPQHF	TGTGCCAGCAGCTCAGCTATAAATCAGCCCCAGCATTTT
-	TRBV5-1	TRBJ2-5	-	14	CASSRDGAQETQYF	TGCGCCAGCAGCAGGGACGGGGCCCAAGAGACCCAGTACTTC
-	TRBV5-1	TRBJ1-6	-	14	CASSFGGENSPLHF	TGCGCCAGCAGCTTTGGGGGGGAGAATTCACCCCTCCACTTT
few	TRBV6-2/TRBV6-3	TRBJ1-5	-	15	CASSLGVIGNQPQHF	TGTGCCAGCAGTTTAGGGGTTATAGGGAATCAGCCCCAGCATTTT
-	TRBV11-2	TRBJ1-2	-	12	CASSFGDYGYTF	TGTGCCAGCAGCTTTGGGGACTATGGCTACACCTTC
-	TRBV5-4	TRBJ1-2	-	13	CASSLDSVYGYTF	TGTGCCAGCAGCTTAGACAGCGTCTATGGCTACACCTTC
-	TRBV5-1	TRBJ1-5	-	14	CASSSGQGRQPQHF	TGCGCCAGCAGCTCGGGGCAGGGTAGGCAGCCCCAGCATTTT
-	TRBV7-9	TRBJ1-3	-	17	CASSSTGTLHSGNTIYF	TGTGCCAGCAGCTCTACAGGGACCCTCCACTCTGGAAACACCATATATTTT
-	TRBV5-1	TRBJ2-5	-	14	CASCLGPSEETQYF	TGCGCCAGCTGCCTAGGACCCAGTGAAGAGACCCAGTACTTC
few	TRBV11-2	TRBJ2-3	-	18	CASSPRPPLEMVTKTQYF	TGTGCCAGCAGCCCCAGACCGCCATTAGAAATGGTAACAAAGACGCAGTATTTT
-	TRBV6-2/TRBV6-3	TRBJ1-1	TRBD1	14	CASSYGTGVRGAFF	TGTGCCAGCAGTTACGGGACAGGGGTGCGTGGGGCTTTCTTT
-	TRBV2	TRBJ1-2	-	12	CASIPINYGYTF	TGTGCCAGCATACCGATTAACTATGGCTACACCTTC
-	TRBV3-1/TRBV3-2	TRBJ1-6	-	16	CASSQVGGPANSPLHF	TGTGCCAGCAGCCAAGTTGGGGGGCCCGCCAATTCACCCCTCCACTTT
-	TRBV18	TRBJ2-3	-	17	CASSPGLGRGSTDTQYF	TGTGCCAGCTCACCCGGATTGGGGCGCGGCAGCACAGATACGCAGTATTTT
few	TRBV4-1	TRBJ1-2	TRBD1	14	CASSQEGQGDGYTF	TGCGCCAGCAGCCAAGAAGGGCAGGGGGATGGCTACACCTTC
few	TRBV5-1	TRBJ1-4	TRBD1	16	CASSRKTGAANEKLFF	TGCGCCAGCAGCCGGAAGACAGGGGCGGCTAATGAAAAACTGTTTTTT
-	TRBV6-5	TRBJ1-2	TRBD1	15	CASISDRGVGYGYTF	TGTGCCAGCATATCGGACAGGGGGGTAGGGTATGGCTACACCTTC
-	TRBV4-1	TRBJ1-1	-	14	CASSQDRADVGGFF	TGCGCCAGCAGCCAAGATAGGGCAGACGTGGGGGGTTTCTTT
-	TRBV28	TRBJ2-1	TRBD2	15	CASTRVGLARREQFF	TGTGCCAGCACCCGAGTGGGACTAGCAAGACGAGAGCAGTTCTTC
-	TRBV5-1	TRBJ2-7	TRBD1	13	CASSRTGVYEQYF	TGCGCCAGCAGCCGGACAGGGGTCTACGAGCAGTACTTC
once	TRBV9	TRBJ1-2	TRBD1	13	CASSPSTGYGYTF	TGTGCCAGCAGCCCTTCGACAGGGTATGGCTACACCTTC
-	TRBV19	TRBJ2-3	TRBD2	14	CATRERGATDTQYF	TGTGCCACCAGAGAGCGGGGCGCCACAGATACGCAGTATTTT
-	TRBV19	TRBJ1-5	-	15	CASSMLGEGNQPQHF	TGTGCCAGTAGTATGCTGGGAGAGGGGAATCAGCCCCAGCATTTT
-	TRBV27	TRBJ1-2	TRBD1	13	CASSLGRGSGYTF	TGTGCCAGCAGTTTGGGCAGGGGGTCTGGCTACACCTTC